The subject of this entry is one T cell receptor (beta chain). Its target is unknown. The data were taken from a study of cytomegalovirus exposure and HLA in healthy donors. Study information: Clustering assigned 81% of the approximately 400 genotyped donors to the Caucasian-associated ancestry cluster. Regarding the study as a whole: Analyses of presence/absence relied on an assumption of roughly uniform sequencing depth across donors. In an earlier analysis, most TCR beta V segments were productive about 87% or about 30% of the time.

The CDR3 is made up of 19 amino acids. Per germline, CDR1 MNHEY and CDR2 SMNVEV (reference sequence). V trimming: 4 bases; J trimming: 2 bases; junction bases outside the gene matches: 10. This PCR relied on a set of 60 Vbeta primers and 13 Jbeta primers. The repertoire was sequenced with immunoSEQ multiplex PCR; TCRdb's copy has only in-frame clones and lacks some. Of some 150,000 clones listed, around nine tenths are singletons. The sequence was collected from a woman in her twenties or thirties in good health and CMV-seronegative. This rearrangement joins TRBV27 to TRBJ2-1; TRBD2 matches 14 bases. Sample: PBMCs. As DNA, the CDR3 is TGTGCCAGCAGTTCCGCCTCGGGACTAGCGGGAGCTACCTACAATGAGCAGTTCTTC. Its translation is CASSSASGLAGATYNEQFF.